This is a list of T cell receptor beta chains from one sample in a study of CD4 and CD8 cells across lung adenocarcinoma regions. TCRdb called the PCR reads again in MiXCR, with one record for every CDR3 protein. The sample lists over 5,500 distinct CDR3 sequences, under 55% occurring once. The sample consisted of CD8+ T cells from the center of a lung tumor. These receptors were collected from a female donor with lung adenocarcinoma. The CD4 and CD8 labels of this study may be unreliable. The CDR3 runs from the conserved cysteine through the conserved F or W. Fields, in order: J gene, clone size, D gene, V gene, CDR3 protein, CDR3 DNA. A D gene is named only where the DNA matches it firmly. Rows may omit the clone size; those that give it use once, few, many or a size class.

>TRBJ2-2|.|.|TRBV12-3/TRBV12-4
CASSFGRAVRTGALYF
TGTGCCAGCAGTTTCGGGCGGGCTGTGCGCACAGGTGCGCTGTATTTT
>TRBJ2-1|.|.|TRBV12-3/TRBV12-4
CASTKSEATLSSYNEQFF
TGTGCCAGCACCAAGTCGGAGGCGACCTTGAGCTCCTACAATGAGCAGTTCTTC
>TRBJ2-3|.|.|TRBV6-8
CARGDRDKNTQYF
TGTGCCAGGGGGGACCGAGACAAAAATACGCAGTATTTT
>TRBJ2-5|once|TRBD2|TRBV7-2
CASMVSGGGGDKDTQYF
TGTGCCAGCATGGTTAGCGGGGGGGGGGGTGACAAAGATACCCAGTACTTC
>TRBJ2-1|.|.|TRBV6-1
CASRANEQFF
TGTGCCAGCAGGGCCAATGAGCAGTTCTTC
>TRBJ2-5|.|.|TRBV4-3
CASSQGGGRGETQYF
TGCGCCAGCAGCCAAGGTGGGGGGAGGGGGGAGACCCAGTACTTC
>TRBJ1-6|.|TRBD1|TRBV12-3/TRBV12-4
CASSLVQGRNSPLHF
TGTGCCAGCAGTTTAGTACAGGGGAGAAATTCACCCCTCCACTTT
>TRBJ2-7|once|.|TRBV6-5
CASSFSPGPSTDTQYF
TGTGCCAGCAGTTTCTCTCCCGGGCCAAGCACAGATACGCAGTACTTC
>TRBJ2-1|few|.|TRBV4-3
CASSQDWGSLNEQFF
TGCGCCAGCAGCCAAGACTGGGGCAGTCTTAATGAGCAGTTCTTC
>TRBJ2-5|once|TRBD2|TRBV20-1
CSATGTSGGALETQYF
TGCAGTGCTACAGGGACTAGCGGGGGGGCCTTGGAGACCCAGTACTTC
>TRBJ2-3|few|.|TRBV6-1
CASSPFNPGTDTQYF
TGTGCCAGCAGCCCCTTTAACCCTGGCACAGATACGCAGTATTTT
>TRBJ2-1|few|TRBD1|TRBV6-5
CASSWDRGDEQFF
TGTGCCAGCAGTTGGGACAGGGGCGACGAGCAGTTCTTC
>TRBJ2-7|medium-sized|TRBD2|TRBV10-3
CAISGSAGVGYEQYF
TGTGCCATCAGTGGTTCAGCGGGAGTCGGATACGAGCAGTACTTC
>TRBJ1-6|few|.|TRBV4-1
CASSHNGDNSPLHF
TGCGCCAGCAGCCATAACGGAGATAATTCACCCCTCCACTTT
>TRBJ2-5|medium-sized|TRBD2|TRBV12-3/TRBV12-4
CASSLSPSGGANEQYF
TGTGCCAGCAGTTTATCCCCTAGCGGGGGGGCAAATGAGCAGTACTTC
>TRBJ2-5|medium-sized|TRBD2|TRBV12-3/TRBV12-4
CASSLGLAGWRETQYF
TGTGCCAGCAGTCTCGGACTAGCGGGATGGCGGGAGACCCAGTACTTC